This TCR beta chain emerged from a study of shared clonotypes between healthy human individuals. Study-level background: Every donor yielded three CD4 naive, three CD4 memory, two CD8 naive and one CD8 memory plate.

Selected positively for CCR7 and CD45RO-negative, naive CD8 cells excluded terminally differentiated effector memory CD45RA+ cells. V gave up 9 bases and J gave up 1 base; unmatched junction bases: 14. This CDR3 contains 16 residues. Germline V gives CDR1 SNHLY, CDR2 FYNNEI. It was across several immunoSEQ plates that each subset's genomic DNA was evenly split. This table comes from immunoSEQ multiplex PCR, and its TCRdb copy is limited to in-frame clones, with some not included. This table holds around 700,000 clones, about 90% found once. The material sequenced was naive CD8+ T cells sorted from blood. V usage is TRBV2 and J usage is TRBJ1-2, with 7 bases identical to TRBD1. This TCR was recovered from a man aged 25 to 40 in good health. The CDR3 here is CARRAGGQPLNYGYTF. DNA of the CDR3: TGTGCCAGGAGAGCAGGGGGACAGCCACTTAACTATGGCTACACCTTC.